This T cell receptor beta chain was recovered during a study of early T cells in non-severe SARS-CoV-2 infection. CDR3 length equals 13 residues. V lost 2 bases, J lost 0 bases, and 4 bases lay in between. Germline V gene data show CDR1 as SNHLY and CDR2 as FYNNEI. This clonotype was detected only a few times. TCRdb fed the 5' RACE reads into MiXCR, producing one record per CDR3 protein. Of about 90,000 distinct CDR3 sequences in the sample, less than 15% are singletons; the top ten hold 4.4%. This TCR came from an adult who was a healthcare worker with PCR-confirmed SARS-CoV-2 infection or an uninfected control (not recorded which). The specimen comprised whole blood, sampled at baseline. This chain uses TRBV2 with TRBJ1-2; D gene unclear. For the CDR3, the DNA is TGTGCCAGCAGTGAAAAGGCTAACTATGGCTACACCTTC. Translated, it gives CASSEKANYGYTF.